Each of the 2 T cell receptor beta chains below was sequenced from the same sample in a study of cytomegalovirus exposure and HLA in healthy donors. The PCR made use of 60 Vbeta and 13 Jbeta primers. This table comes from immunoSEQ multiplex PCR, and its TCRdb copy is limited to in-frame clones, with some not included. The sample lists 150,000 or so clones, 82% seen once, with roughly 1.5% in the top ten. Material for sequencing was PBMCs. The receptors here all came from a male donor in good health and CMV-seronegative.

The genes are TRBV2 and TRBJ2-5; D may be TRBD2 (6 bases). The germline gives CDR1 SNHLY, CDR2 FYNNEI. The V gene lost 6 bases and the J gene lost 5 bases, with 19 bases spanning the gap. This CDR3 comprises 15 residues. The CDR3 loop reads CASRPSETWAETQYF. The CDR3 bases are TGTGCCAGCAGGCCTAGCGAAACCTGGGCGGAGACCCAGTACTTC.

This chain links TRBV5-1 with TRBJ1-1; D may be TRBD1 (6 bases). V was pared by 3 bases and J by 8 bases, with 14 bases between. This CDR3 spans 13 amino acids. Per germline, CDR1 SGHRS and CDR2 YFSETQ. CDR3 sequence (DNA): TGCGCCAGCAGCTCAGGGGACCGCCCCGAAGCTTTCTTT. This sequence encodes CASSSGDRPEAFF.